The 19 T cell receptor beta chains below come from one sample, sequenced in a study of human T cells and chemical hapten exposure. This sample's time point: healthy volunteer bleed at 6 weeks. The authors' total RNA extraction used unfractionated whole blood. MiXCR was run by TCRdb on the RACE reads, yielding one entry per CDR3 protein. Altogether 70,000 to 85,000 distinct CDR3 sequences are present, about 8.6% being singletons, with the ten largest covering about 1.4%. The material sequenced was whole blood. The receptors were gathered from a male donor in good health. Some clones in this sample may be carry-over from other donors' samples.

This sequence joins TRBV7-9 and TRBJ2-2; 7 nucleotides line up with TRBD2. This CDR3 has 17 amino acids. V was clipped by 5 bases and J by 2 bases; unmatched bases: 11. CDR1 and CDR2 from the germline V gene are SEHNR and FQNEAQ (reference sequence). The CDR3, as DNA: TGTGCCAGCAGCCCATTGCGGGGGTCCGTAAACACCGGGGAGCTGTTTTTT. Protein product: CASSPLRGSVNTGELFF.

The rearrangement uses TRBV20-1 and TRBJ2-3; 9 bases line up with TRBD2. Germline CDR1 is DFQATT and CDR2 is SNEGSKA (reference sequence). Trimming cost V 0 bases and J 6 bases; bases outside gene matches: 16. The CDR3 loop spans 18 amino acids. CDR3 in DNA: TGCAGTGCTAGAGATCGAAAGGGCGCGTTAGCGGGAGTGGATACGCAGTATTTT. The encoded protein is CSARDRKGALAGVDTQYF.

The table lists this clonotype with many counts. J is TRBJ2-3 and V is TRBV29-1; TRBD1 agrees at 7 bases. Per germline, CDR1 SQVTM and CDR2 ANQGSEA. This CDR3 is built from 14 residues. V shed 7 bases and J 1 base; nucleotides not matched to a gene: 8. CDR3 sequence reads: CSAHRQGRTDTQYF. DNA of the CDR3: TGCAGCGCCCACCGACAGGGACGCACAGATACGCAGTATTTT.

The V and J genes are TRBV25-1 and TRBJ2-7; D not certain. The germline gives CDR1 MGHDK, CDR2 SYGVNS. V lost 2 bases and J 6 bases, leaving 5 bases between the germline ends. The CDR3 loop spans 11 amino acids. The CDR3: CASSEMGEQYF. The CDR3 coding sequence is TGTGCCAGCAGTGAAATGGGCGAGCAGTACTTC.

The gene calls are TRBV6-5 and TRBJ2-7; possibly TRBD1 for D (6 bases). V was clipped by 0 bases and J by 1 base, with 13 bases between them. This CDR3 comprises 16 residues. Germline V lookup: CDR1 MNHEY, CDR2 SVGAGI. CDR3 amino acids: CASSYSRARGSYEQYF. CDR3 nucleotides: TGTGCCAGCAGTTACTCGAGGGCCAGGGGTTCCTACGAGCAGTACTTC.

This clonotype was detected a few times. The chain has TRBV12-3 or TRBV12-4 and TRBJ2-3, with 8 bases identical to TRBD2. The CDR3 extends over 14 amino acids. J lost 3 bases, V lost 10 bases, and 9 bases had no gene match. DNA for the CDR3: TGTGCCAACGCCCTCGGGGGGGGTACAGATACGCAGTATTTT. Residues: CANALGGGTDTQYF.

The CDR3 sequence: CASRADRANTEAFF. CDR3 nucleotides: TGTGCCAGCAGGGCAGACAGAGCGAACACTGAAGCTTTCTTT. The chain employs TRBV6-5 and TRBJ1-1; TRBD1 might be the D (5 bases). V lost 6 bases, J lost 1 base, and 12 bases lay in between. Germline CDR1 reads MNHEY; CDR2 reads SVGAGI. The CDR3 loop spans 14 amino acids.

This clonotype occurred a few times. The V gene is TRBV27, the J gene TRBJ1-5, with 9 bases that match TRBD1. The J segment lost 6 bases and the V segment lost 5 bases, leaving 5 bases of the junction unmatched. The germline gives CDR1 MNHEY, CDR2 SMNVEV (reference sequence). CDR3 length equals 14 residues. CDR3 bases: TGTGCCAGCAGTCCTGGGACAGGGAGTCAGCCCCAGCATTTT. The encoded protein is CASSPGTGSQPQHF.

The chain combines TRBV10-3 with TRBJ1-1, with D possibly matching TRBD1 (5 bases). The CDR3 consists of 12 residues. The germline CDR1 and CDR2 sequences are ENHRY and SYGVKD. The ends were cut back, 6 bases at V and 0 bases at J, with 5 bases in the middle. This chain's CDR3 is CAIRTVNTEAFF. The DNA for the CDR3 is TGTGCCATCAGGACAGTGAACACTGAAGCTTTCTTT.

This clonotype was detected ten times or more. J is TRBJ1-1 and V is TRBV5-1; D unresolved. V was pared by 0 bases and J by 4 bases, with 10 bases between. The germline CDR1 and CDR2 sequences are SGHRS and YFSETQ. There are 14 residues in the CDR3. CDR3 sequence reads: CASSLGVLGTEAFF. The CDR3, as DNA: TGCGCCAGCAGCTTGGGGGTTCTAGGCACTGAAGCTTTCTTT.

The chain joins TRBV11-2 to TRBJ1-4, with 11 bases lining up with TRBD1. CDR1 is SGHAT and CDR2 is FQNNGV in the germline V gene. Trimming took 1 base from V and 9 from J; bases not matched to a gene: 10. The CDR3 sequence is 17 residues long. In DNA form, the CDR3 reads TGTGCCAGCAGCTTAGCACCCCGGACAGGGGGCTCGAAAAAACTGTTTTTT. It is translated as CASSLAPRTGGSKKLFF.

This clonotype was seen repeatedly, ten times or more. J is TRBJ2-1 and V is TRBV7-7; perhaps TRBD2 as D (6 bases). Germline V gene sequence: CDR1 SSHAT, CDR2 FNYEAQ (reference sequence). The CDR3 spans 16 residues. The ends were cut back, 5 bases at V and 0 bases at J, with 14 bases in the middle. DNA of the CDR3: TGTGCCAGCAGCCCTGGGACTTCCACCTCCTACAATGAGCAGTTCTTC. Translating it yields CASSPGTSTSYNEQFF. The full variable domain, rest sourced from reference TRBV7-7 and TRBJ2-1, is GAGVSQSPRYKVTKRGQDVTLRCDPISSHATLYWYQQALGQGPEFLTYFNYEAQPDKSGLPSDRFSAERPEGSISTLTIQRTEQRDSAMYRCASSPGTSTSYNEQFFGPGTRLTVL.

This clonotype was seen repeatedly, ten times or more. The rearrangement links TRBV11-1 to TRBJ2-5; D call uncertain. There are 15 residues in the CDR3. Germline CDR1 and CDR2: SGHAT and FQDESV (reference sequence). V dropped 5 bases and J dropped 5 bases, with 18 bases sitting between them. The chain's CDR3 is CASSPSLNVRETQYF. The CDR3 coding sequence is TGTGCCAGCAGCCCTTCTCTAAACGTCCGCGAGACCCAGTACTTC.

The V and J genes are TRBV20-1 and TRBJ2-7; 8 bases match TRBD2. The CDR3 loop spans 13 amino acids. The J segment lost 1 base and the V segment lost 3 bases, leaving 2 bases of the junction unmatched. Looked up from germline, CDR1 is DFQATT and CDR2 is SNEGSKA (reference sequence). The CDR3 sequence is CSARGLDSYEQYF. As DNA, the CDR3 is TGCAGTGCTAGGGGACTAGATTCCTACGAGCAGTACTTC.

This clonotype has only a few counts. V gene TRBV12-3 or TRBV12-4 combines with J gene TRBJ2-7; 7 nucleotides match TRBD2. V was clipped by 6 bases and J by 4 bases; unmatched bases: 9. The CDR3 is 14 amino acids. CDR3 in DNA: TGTGCCAGCAGAGCGGGACCGGGAGGTTACGAGCAGTACTTC. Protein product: CASRAGPGGYEQYF.

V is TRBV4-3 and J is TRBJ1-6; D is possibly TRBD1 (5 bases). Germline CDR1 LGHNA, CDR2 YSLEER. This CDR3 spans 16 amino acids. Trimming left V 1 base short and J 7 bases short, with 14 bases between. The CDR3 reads CASSQGTGTLNSPLHF. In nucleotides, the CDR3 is TGCGCCAGCAGCCAAGGGACCGGGACTCTGAATTCACCCCTCCACTTT.

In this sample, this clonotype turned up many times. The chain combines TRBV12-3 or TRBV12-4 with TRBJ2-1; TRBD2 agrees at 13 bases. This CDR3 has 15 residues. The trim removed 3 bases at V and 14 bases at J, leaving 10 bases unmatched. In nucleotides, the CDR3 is TGTGCCAGCAGTTTTGGACTAGCGGGAGCTAAAGGGGAGTTCTTC. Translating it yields CASSFGLAGAKGEFF.

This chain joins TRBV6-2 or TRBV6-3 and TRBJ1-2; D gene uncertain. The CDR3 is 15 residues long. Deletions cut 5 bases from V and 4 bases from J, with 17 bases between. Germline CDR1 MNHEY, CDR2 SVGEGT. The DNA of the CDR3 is TGTGCCAGCAGTCCGTATGACGGCGGATCCTATGGCTACACCTTC. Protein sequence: CASSPYDGGSYGYTF.

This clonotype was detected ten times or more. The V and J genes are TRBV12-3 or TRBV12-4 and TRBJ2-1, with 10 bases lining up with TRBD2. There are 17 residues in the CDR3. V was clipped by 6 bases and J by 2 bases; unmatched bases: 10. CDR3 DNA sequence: TGTGCCAGCAGACCCCTAGCGGGAGAGCAGGCCTACAATGAGCAGTTCTTC. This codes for CASRPLAGEQAYNEQFF.